This T cell receptor beta chain derives from a study of blood T cell repertoires in COVID-19. Turning to the study itself: In each case, the material was cDNA or gDNA derived from T cells, B-cell-depleted T cells, or PBMCs.

Produced via immunoSEQ multiplex PCR; TCRdb's table is partial and in-frame only. The profile shows approximately 100,000 clones, roughly 80% of them singletons. The CDR3 is 12 residues long. V was trimmed by 6 bases and J by 8 bases, leaving 10 bases between them. Germline V gives CDR1 MNHEY, CDR2 SVGAGI. This receptor was obtained from a man in his 70s with active or convalescent COVID-19. The J gene is TRBJ2-2, the V gene TRBV6-5, with D perhaps TRBD2 (5 bases). Sequencing input: peripheral blood. The DNA for the CDR3 is TGTGCCAGCAGAATTTCGGGAGGGGAGCTGTTTTTT. Its translation: CASRISGGELFF.